The sequence of this T cell receptor beta chain was determined in a study of low-dose radiotherapy and immunotherapy resistance in tumors. About the study: It was 1 Gy per fraction every two weeks that Cohort 2 received, adding up to 13 Gy over 26 weeks. Patients took aspirin (300 mg orally, daily) for four cycles beginning at cycle 1 day 1.

This clonotype was picked up many times. The time point denotes: before trial treatment. Alpha- and beta-chain coverage of first-strand cDNA came from TRAV- and TRBV-specific primers. A roughly 22-cycle PCR with a constant-region primer and V-primer adapter amplified TCRs. MiXCR, run by TCRdb on the reads, gives a single entry per CDR3 protein. The table lists 100,000 or so distinct CDR3 sequences, roughly a tenth of them singletons. The receptor comes from a male donor with prostate cancer. Specimen: PBMCs, collected before treatment.

DNA of the CDR3: TGCAGTGCCGCGGACGGGAGAGGAGATACGCAGTATTTT. Amino acid sequence: CSAADGRGDTQYF. The chain uses TRBV20-1 and TRBJ2-3; D is possibly TRBD2 (6 bases). CDR1 is DFQATT, CDR2 SNEGSKA, per germline (reference sequence). The length of the CDR3 is 13 residues. V lost 6 bases to trimming and J lost 5 bases, with 15 bases between them.